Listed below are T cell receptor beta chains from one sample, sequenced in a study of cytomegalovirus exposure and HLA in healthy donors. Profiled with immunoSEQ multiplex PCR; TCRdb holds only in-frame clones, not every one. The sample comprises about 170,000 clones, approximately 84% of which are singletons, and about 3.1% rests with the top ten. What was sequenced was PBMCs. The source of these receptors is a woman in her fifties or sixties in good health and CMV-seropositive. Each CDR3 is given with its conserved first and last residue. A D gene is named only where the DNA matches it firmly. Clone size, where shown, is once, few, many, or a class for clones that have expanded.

CDR3 protein: CSVAAAAGANGLTF; CDR3 DNA: TGCAGCGTTGCGGCCGCGGCTGGGGCCAACGGCCTGACTTTC; clone size: .; D gene: .; J gene: TRBJ2-6; V gene: TRBV29-1
CDR3 protein: CASSGLAGTGNEQFF; CDR3 DNA: TGTGCCAGCAGCGGACTAGCGGGAACTGGCAATGAGCAGTTCTTC; clone size: .; D gene: TRBD2; J gene: TRBJ2-1; V gene: TRBV5-6
CDR3 protein: CASGRQGGTGELFF; CDR3 DNA: TGTGCTAGTGGTCGACAGGGGGGCACCGGGGAGCTGTTTTTT; clone size: .; D gene: TRBD1; J gene: TRBJ2-2; V gene: TRBV12-5
CDR3 protein: CASSLERGGRGIITDTQYF; CDR3 DNA: TGTGCCAGCAGCCTAGAGCGGGGGGGCCGAGGGATAATCACAGATACGCAGTATTTT; clone size: .; D gene: TRBD2; J gene: TRBJ2-3; V gene: TRBV5-6
CDR3 protein: CASSLEAGGTEAFF; CDR3 DNA: TGTGCCAGCAGCTTAGAAGCAGGGGGGACTGAAGCTTTCTTT; clone size: .; D gene: TRBD1; J gene: TRBJ1-1; V gene: TRBV7-9
CDR3 protein: CASSFFGTGRGAFF; CDR3 DNA: TGTGCCAGCAGCTTTTTTGGGACAGGACGGGGAGCTTTCTTT; clone size: .; D gene: TRBD1; J gene: TRBJ1-1; V gene: TRBV5-6
CDR3 protein: CASRPGINYGYTF; CDR3 DNA: TGTGCCAGCAGGCCGGGAATAAACTATGGCTACACCTTC; clone size: .; D gene: .; J gene: TRBJ1-2; V gene: TRBV28
CDR3 protein: CAWSRRPQGDQYF; CDR3 DNA: TGTGCCTGGAGTCGCCGCCCACAGGGGGACCAGTACTTC; clone size: .; D gene: TRBD1; J gene: TRBJ2-7; V gene: TRBV30
CDR3 protein: CASSPLDTGELFF; CDR3 DNA: TGTGCCAGCAGTCCCCTCGACACCGGGGAGCTGTTTTTT; clone size: .; D gene: .; J gene: TRBJ2-2; V gene: TRBV28
CDR3 protein: CASSPGSNQPQHF; CDR3 DNA: TGTGCCAGCAGCCCGGGGTCCAATCAGCCCCAGCATTTT; clone size: .; D gene: .; J gene: TRBJ1-5; V gene: TRBV7-2
CDR3 protein: CASSIGRGASNQPQHF; CDR3 DNA: TGTGCCAGTAGTATAGGCCGCGGGGCAAGCAATCAGCCCCAGCATTTT; clone size: once; D gene: .; J gene: TRBJ1-5; V gene: TRBV19
CDR3 protein: CSAPRGETQYF; CDR3 DNA: TGCAGCGCCCCAAGAGGGGAGACCCAGTACTTC; clone size: .; D gene: .; J gene: TRBJ2-5; V gene: TRBV29-1
CDR3 protein: CASMSGLYTDTQYF; CDR3 DNA: TGCGCCAGCATGTCCGGACTGTACACAGATACGCAGTATTTT; clone size: .; D gene: .; J gene: TRBJ2-3; V gene: TRBV5-1
CDR3 protein: CASTSTGAATEAFF; CDR3 DNA: TGCGCCAGCACGTCGACAGGGGCCGCCACTGAAGCTTTCTTT; clone size: .; D gene: TRBD1; J gene: TRBJ1-1; V gene: TRBV10-1
CDR3 protein: CASSLVQMNTEAFF; CDR3 DNA: TGTGCCAGCAGCTTAGTACAGATGAACACTGAAGCTTTCTTT; clone size: .; D gene: .; J gene: TRBJ1-1; V gene: TRBV7-9
CDR3 protein: CASSGQGATGANVLTF; CDR3 DNA: TGTGCCAGCAGTGGACAGGGGGCAACTGGGGCCAACGTCCTGACTTTC; clone size: .; D gene: TRBD1; J gene: TRBJ2-6; V gene: TRBV2
CDR3 protein: CASSLDTCRQFPFHSGNTIYF; CDR3 DNA: TGTGCCAGCAGCTTAGACACATGTAGACAGTTCCCTTTCCACTCTGGAAACACCATATATTTT; clone size: .; D gene: .; J gene: TRBJ1-3; V gene: TRBV7-3
CDR3 protein: CAISESAGGEQYF; CDR3 DNA: TGTGCCATCAGTGAGTCTGCGGGAGGCGAGCAGTACTTC; clone size: .; D gene: TRBD2; J gene: TRBJ2-7; V gene: TRBV10-3
CDR3 protein: CASSLHQGGTEAFF; CDR3 DNA: TGTGCCAGCAGTTTACACCAGGGTGGCACTGAAGCTTTCTTT; clone size: few; D gene: .; J gene: TRBJ1-1; V gene: TRBV28